This T cell receptor beta chain was sequenced in a study of CXCR3-negative and CXCR3-positive naive CD8 T cells. Overall study context: Sequencing gave about 150 million TRB reads overall, about 1.5 +/- 0.3 million per library. The study's findings and limits: CXCR3 expression dropped partially after cryopreservation, and most assays relied on fresh PBMCs. CXCR3-positive naive cells carried more hydrophobic TRB CDR3s than CXCR3-negative naive cells did. Both of the naive subsets showed about the same high diversity, but memory CD8+ cells had much less.

Germline CDR1 is DFQATT and CDR2 is SNEGSKA (reference sequence). The CDR3 loop spans 15 amino acids. TRB cDNA libraries were made by UMI-labeled 5' RACE. TCRdb reworked the 5' RACE reads into one entry per CDR3 protein, no DNA. The sample totals 130,000 to 150,000 distinct CDR3 sequences; its top ten clones hold about 0.27%. With respect to this clonotype: Its antigen is unknown.

The J gene is TRBJ2-7, the V gene TRBV20-1; TCRdb returns TRBD2, unconfirmable since there is no DNA. The origin of this receptor is a human donor in good health. Some clones in this sample may be carry-over from other donors' samples. Material for sequencing was naive CXCR3+ CD8+ T cells from blood. The subset here: CD45RO-CCR7+CD27+CD95- naive CD8+ T cells expressing CXCR3 (TNR3+). CDR3 sequence: CSATSSRDFSYEQYF.